This T cell receptor beta chain is from a study of shared clonotypes between healthy human individuals. Findings and caveats of the study: A small donor pool kept down the genetic and exposure-history diversity that was represented. Among donors, sharing of clonotypes was expected to be affected by sequencing depth.

Authors' analysis steps: Filtering of immunoSEQ junctional sequences could not match full-length read filtering. Assay: immunoSEQ multiplex PCR; the TCRdb copy retains only in-frame clones and omits some. Clone size and the V and J calls come from that table; the DNA yielded D and trimming. The sample has about 480,000 clones; around 79% are singletons. Notes on this clone: Its antigen is undetermined.

Genomic DNA for unsorted samples, which was extracted with the QIAamp DNA Blood Mini kit, came from some 84 million PBMCs. Trimming removed 3 bases at V and 1 base at J, with 7 bases between. CDR3 length equals 14 residues. The germline V gene encodes CDR1 SGHTA and CDR2 FQGNSA. The V gene is TRBV7-2, the J gene TRBJ1-3, with unresolved D. The sequenced sample was PBMCs. This receptor was identified in a middle-aged woman in good health. Some clones in this sample may be carry-over from other donors' samples. CDR3 region: CASSFGGSGNTIYF. CDR3 in DNA: TGTGCCAGCAGCTTTGGCGGGTCTGGAAACACCATATATTTT.